These 6 T cell receptor beta chains originate from one sample sequenced in a study of cytomegalovirus exposure and HLA in healthy donors. The PCR contained 60 Vbeta and 13 Jbeta primers. Clones were sequenced by immunoSEQ multiplex PCR, and TCRdb holds only the in-frame ones, with some missing. The data hold hundreds of thousands of clones, with roughly four fifths observed a single time. Sequencing input: PBMCs. The receptor set was obtained from a woman in her forties in good health and CMV-seronegative.

The chain has TRBV6-1 and TRBJ2-3; 8 positions match TRBD2. Per germline, CDR1 MNHNS and CDR2 SASEGT. This CDR3 is built from 17 residues. The trim removed 4 bases at V and 2 bases at J, leaving 11 bases unmatched. CDR3 residues: CASSGRGGPDNTDTQYF. CDR3 DNA sequence: TGTGCCAGCAGTGGACGGGGGGGTCCAGACAACACAGATACGCAGTATTTT.

The chain recombines TRBV2 with TRBJ1-2; D remains ambiguous. This CDR3 has 14 amino acids. V shed 2 bases and J shed 5 bases, with 12 bases lying between them. The germline gives CDR1 SNHLY, CDR2 FYNNEI. In nucleotides, the CDR3 is TGTGCCAGCAGTGAATTCTCAGGAGGGTATGGCTACACCTTC. This encodes CASSEFSGGYGYTF.

The chain joins TRBV28 to TRBJ2-1; maybe TRBD2 (5 bases). With 10 bases removed from V and 0 bases from J, the gap between germline ends came to 16 bases. The CDR3 totals 15 residues. Germline V lookup: CDR1 MDHEN, CDR2 SYDVKM. Here the CDR3 DNA reads TGTGCCACCTCAGGACTCATCCTCTCCTACAATGAGCAGTTCTTC. This translates into CATSGLILSYNEQFF.

This chain links TRBV27 with TRBJ1-1; D remains ambiguous. Germline CDR1 is MNHEY and CDR2 is SMNVEV (reference sequence). The V gene lost 6 bases and the J gene lost 2 bases, with 13 bases spanning the gap. The CDR3 has 14 residues. The CDR3 loop reads CASRPPQVNTEAFF. The DNA of the CDR3 is TGTGCCAGCAGACCCCCGCAGGTTAACACTGAAGCTTTCTTT.

The chain joins TRBV28 to TRBJ1-2, with TRBD1 matching over 7 bases. The germline V gene has CDR1 MDHEN and CDR2 SYDVKM. V lost 5 bases and J lost 4; bases outside the gene matches: 1. This CDR3 comprises 12 residues. The CDR3 region is CASSGTVYGYTF. CDR3 bases: TGTGCCAGCAGTGGGACAGTCTATGGCTACACCTTC.

The chain joins TRBV6-5 to TRBJ1-2; unclear D gene. The CDR3 runs 14 residues. Trimming left V 5 bases short and J 8 bases short, with 18 bases between. Germline loops: CDR1 MNHEY, CDR2 SVGAGI. The CDR3 reads CASSRSLTGKGYTF. In DNA, the CDR3 is TGTGCCAGCAGTCGCAGCCTCACGGGGAAGGGCTACACCTTC.